The rows below give T cell receptor beta chains drawn from one sample of a study of Graves' ophthalmopathy and Graves' hyperthyroidism. TCRdb fed the multiplex PCR reads into MiXCR, producing one record per CDR3 protein. Of around 520,000 distinct CDR3 sequences listed, under 40% are singletons. Sequenced material: peripheral blood or thyroid tissue (not recorded which). The receptors shown here come from an adult man with Graves' hyperthyroidism. The CDR3 runs from the conserved cysteine through the conserved F or W. D genes are given only for firm matches. A row's size may be missing; if present it is once, few, many or a size class.

J gene | clone size | V gene | D gene | CDR3 protein | CDR3 DNA
TRBJ1-6 | . | TRBV2 | . | CASKDGGGRNSPLHF | TGTGCCAGCAAGGACGGGGGCGGTCGTAATTCACCCCTCCACTTT
TRBJ1-2 | many | TRBV5-5 | . | CASSHSGLRERGYGYTF | TGTGCCAGCAGCCACTCCGGGTTAAGGGAAAGGGGCTATGGCTACACCTTC
TRBJ2-7 | many | TRBV7-9 | . | CASSLAVGMNSYEQYF | TGTGCCAGCAGCTTAGCGGTAGGGATGAACTCCTACGAGCAGTACTTC
TRBJ2-3 | . | TRBV7-8 | TRBD2 | CASSLGASGSGTDTQYF | TGTGCCAGCAGCTTAGGCGCTAGCGGGAGTGGAACAGATACGCAGTATTTT
TRBJ2-2 | . | TRBV20-1 | TRBD2 | CSARGTGGSTGELFF | TGCAGTGCTAGAGGTACGGGGGGATCCACCGGGGAGCTGTTTTTT
TRBJ2-7 | . | TRBV10-3 | . | CAISDSQGGAPLYEQYF | TGTGCCATCAGTGATTCGCAGGGGGGAGCGCCTCTCTACGAGCAGTACTTC
TRBJ1-6 | many | TRBV10-3 | . | CAISEAGPLNSPLHF | TGTGCCATCAGTGAGGCGGGACCCCTCAATTCACCCCTCCACTTT
TRBJ2-7 | few | TRBV4-2 | TRBD2 | CASSQDVGLGYEQYF | TGTGCCAGCAGCCAAGATGTAGGACTAGGCTACGAGCAGTACTTC
TRBJ2-2 | many | TRBV12-3/TRBV12-4 | . | CASSLRGLGTGELFF | TGTGCCAGCAGCCTAAGGGGACTTGGCACCGGGGAGCTGTTTTTT
TRBJ2-6 | many | TRBV19 | . | CASSRGSGANVLTF | TGTGCCAGCAGCAGAGGATCGGGGGCCAACGTCCTGACTTTC
TRBJ1-1 | many | TRBV7-8 | . | CASSVGGIGEAFF | TGTGCCAGCAGCGTAGGGGGGATCGGTGAAGCTTTCTTT
TRBJ2-7 | many | TRBV28 | . | CASSFIYEQYF | TGTGCCAGCAGTTTCATCTACGAGCAGTACTTC
TRBJ2-5 | many | TRBV6-1 | . | CATMPIGFQQETQYF | TGTGCCACCATGCCCATCGGGTTCCAGCAAGAGACCCAGTACTTC
TRBJ2-5 | few | TRBV5-1 | . | CASSLRVRGSGGETQYF | TGCGCCAGCAGCTTGAGGGTAAGAGGGAGTGGAGGAGAGACCCAGTACTTC
TRBJ1-2 | . | TRBV2 | TRBD1 | CASGGGQVGYTF | TGTGCCAGCGGCGGGGGACAGGTCGGCTACACCTTC
TRBJ1-2 | . | TRBV20-1 | TRBD1 | CSARASPGTGDGYTF | TGCAGTGCTAGAGCGTCCCCCGGGACAGGGGATGGCTACACCTTC
TRBJ1-5 | few | TRBV5-4 | TRBD1 | CASSPGQGRGQPQHF | TGTGCCAGCAGCCCGGGACAGGGACGGGGGCAGCCCCAGCATTTT
TRBJ2-7 | . | TRBV20-1 | TRBD2 | CSARASGRGQYF | TGCAGTGCTAGGGCTAGCGGAAGGGGGCAGTACTTC
TRBJ2-2 | many | TRBV9 | . | CASSFRTTPNTGELFF | TGTGCCAGCAGCTTCCGAACAACACCGAACACCGGGGAGCTGTTTTTT
TRBJ2-5 | many | TRBV5-8 | TRBD2 | CASSPERLAGFGETQYF | TGTGCCAGCAGCCCCGAGAGACTAGCGGGATTCGGAGAGACCCAGTACTTC
TRBJ1-2 | many | TRBV19 | . | CASSIVDMTGYTF | TGTGCCAGTAGTATAGTGGATATGACGGGCTACACCTTC
TRBJ1-1 | once | TRBV19 | . | CASSIIHRSPAFF | TGTGCCAGTAGTATTATTCATAGGTCCCCGGCTTTCTTT
TRBJ2-7 | . | TRBV20-1 | TRBD1 | CSASVGQGAYEQYF | TGCAGTGCTAGCGTCGGACAGGGGGCCTACGAGCAGTACTTC
TRBJ2-7 | . | TRBV2 | . | CASSPAAGRAGEQYF | TGTGCCAGCAGCCCCGCCGCGGGGAGAGCCGGCGAGCAGTACTTC
TRBJ1-2 | few | TRBV7-8 | . | CASSFRDPRLYGYTF | TGTGCCAGCAGCTTTAGGGACCCGAGACTTTATGGCTACACCTTC
TRBJ1-2 | once | TRBV5-1 | . | CASSFEGKGDYGYTF | TGCGCCAGCAGCTTCGAGGGGAAGGGGGACTATGGCTACACCTTC
TRBJ1-1 | many | TRBV5-8 | . | CASSFTGFEAFF | TGTGCCAGCAGCTTTACAGGTTTTGAAGCTTTCTTT
TRBJ2-3 | many | TRBV10-3 | TRBD2 | CAISDLAGGPTDTQYF | TGTGCCATCAGTGACCTAGCGGGGGGACCCACAGATACGCAGTATTTT
TRBJ2-1 | . | TRBV10-3 | TRBD2 | CAISESVTSGFNEQFF | TGTGCCATCAGTGAGTCGGTGACTAGCGGTTTCAATGAGCAGTTCTTC
TRBJ1-4 | . | TRBV5-5 | TRBD1 | CASSKGTASNEKLFF | TGTGCCAGCAGCAAAGGGACAGCATCTAATGAAAAACTGTTTTTT
TRBJ2-5 | . | TRBV20-1 | TRBD1 | CSARDTGGSQPQYF | TGCAGTGCTAGAGATACAGGGGGTAGCCAGCCCCAGTACTTC
TRBJ1-1 | . | TRBV12-3/TRBV12-4 | TRBD1 | CASTYRGRDTEAFF | TGTGCCAGCACCTACAGGGGGAGGGACACTGAAGCTTTCTTT
TRBJ1-6 | many | TRBV19 | . | CASRGSAGSSYNSPLHF | TGTGCCAGTAGGGGGTCGGCCGGGAGCTCCTATAATTCACCCCTCCACTTT
TRBJ1-1 | many | TRBV12-5 | . | CASLQITVGTEAFF | TGTGCTAGCCTTCAGATCACGGTGGGCACTGAAGCTTTCTTT
TRBJ1-1 | . | TRBV7-9 | . | CASSGGRSVAFF | TGTGCCAGCAGTGGGGGAAGATCGGTCGCTTTCTTT
TRBJ1-1 | . | TRBV25-1 | . | CASSARAGNTEAFF | TGTGCCAGCAGTGCTAGGGCTGGGAACACTGAAGCTTTCTTT
TRBJ1-5 | many | TRBV19 | TRBD1 | CASTWTGSNQPQHF | TGTGCCAGTACCTGGACAGGTAGCAATCAGCCCCAGCATTTT
TRBJ1-1 | few | TRBV3-1 | . | CASSHPRTRKAFF | TGTGCCAGCAGCCACCCTCGGACTAGGAAAGCTTTCTTT
TRBJ2-7 | many | TRBV5-1 | . | CASSGTRPHEQYF | TGCGCCAGCAGCGGGACTCGCCCCCACGAGCAGTACTTC
TRBJ1-5 | . | TRBV5-1 | . | CASSLAAGQPQRF | TGTGCCAGCAGCTTGGCAGCAGGGCAGCCCCAGCGTTTT
TRBJ2-7 | . | TRBV28 | TRBD2 | CASSPPGLEREQYF | TGTGCCAGCAGTCCCCCGGGACTAGAACGCGAGCAGTACTTC
TRBJ1-5 | . | TRBV24-1 | . | CATSDFQGKGSQHF | TGTGCCACCAGTGATTTTCAGGGGAAGGGTTCCCAGCATTTT
TRBJ2-2 | . | TRBV9 | . | CASSVDWGTLTGELFF | TGTGCCAGCAGCGTAGATTGGGGAACCCTCACCGGGGAGCTGTTTTTT
TRBJ2-1 | few | TRBV2 | . | CASNPGAPAYNEQFF | TGTGCCAGCAACCCTGGCGCCCCCGCCTACAATGAGCAGTTCTTC
TRBJ2-2 | many | TRBV5-6 | . | CASSLVWNTNTGELFF | TGTGCCAGCAGCTTGGTTTGGAATACGAACACCGGGGAGCTGTTTTTT
TRBJ2-2 | . | TRBV10-3 | TRBD1 | CAISETRDSGTGELFF | TGTGCCATCAGTGAGACCCGGGACAGCGGCACCGGGGAGCTGTTTTTT
TRBJ2-7 | many | TRBV20-1 | TRBD2 | CSARPQRSGRAYEQYF | TGCAGTGCTAGGCCTCAAAGGAGCGGGAGGGCTTACGAGCAGTACTTC
TRBJ1-2 | many | TRBV24-1 | . | CATSDSREDGYTF | TGTGCCACCAGTGACTCCAGGGAGGATGGCTACACCTTC
TRBJ1-2 | . | TRBV5-1 | TRBD1 | CASSTDREDGYTF | TGCGCCAGCAGCACGGACAGGGAGGATGGCTACACCTTC
TRBJ1-2 | . | TRBV28 | . | CAGNREDYGYTF | TGTGCCGGCAACCGAGAAGACTATGGCTACACCTTC
TRBJ1-2 | many | TRBV20-1 | . | CSARALPLRANYGYTF | TGCAGTGCTAGGGCTTTACCTCTACGAGCTAACTATGGCTACACCTTC
TRBJ1-5 | . | TRBV12-3/TRBV12-4 | . | CASSPTTSGGHHSNQPQHF | TGTGCCAGCAGTCCGACGACTAGCGGGGGACATCATAGCAATCAGCCCCAGCATTTT
TRBJ2-5 | many | TRBV12-3/TRBV12-4 | . | CASRATGAHQETQYF | TGTGCCAGCAGGGCCACCGGGGCCCACCAAGAGACCCAGTACTTC
TRBJ2-2 | many | TRBV20-1 | . | CSATGEDTGELFF | TGCAGTGCTACCGGAGAGGACACCGGGGAGCTGTTTTTT
TRBJ1-6 | many | TRBV6-1 | TRBD1 | CASMDRGNDSPLHF | TGTGCCAGTATGGACAGGGGGAATGATTCACCCCTCCACTTT
TRBJ2-7 | few | TRBV27 | . | CASAIQGYEQYF | TGTGCCAGCGCTATACAGGGCTACGAGCAGTACTTC
TRBJ2-7 | many | TRBV19 | TRBD1 | CASSPRTGWYEQYF | TGTGCCAGTAGTCCCCGGACAGGGTGGTACGAGCAGTACTTC